This T cell receptor beta chain appears in the sequencing data of a study of shared clonotypes between healthy human individuals. Overall study results and limits: All-four-donor shared clonotypes had higher generation probabilities than non-shared clonotypes did. Across a few donors, naive CD4 shared 5% to 6%, naive CD8 about 3.2%, memory CD4 over 2%, memory CD8 approximately 0.4%.

A remark on this clone: The antigen remains undetermined.

From germline, CDR1 is SNHLY and CDR2 FYNNEI. The V end was cut by 3 bases, the J end by 2 bases, with 17 bases between. CDR3 length: 18 residues. The repertoire was sequenced with immunoSEQ multiplex PCR; TCRdb's copy has only in-frame clones and lacks some. The data show roughly 2.2 million clones, about nine tenths seen once. This clonotype was sampled from a man between 18 and 35 years old in good health. Some clones in this sample may be carry-over from other donors' samples. The chain couples TRBV2 to TRBJ2-6; D perhaps matches TRBD2 (5 bases). Sequenced: naive CD4+ T cells from PBMCs. As for subset: CD45RA+ positively selected. For the CDR3, the DNA is TGTGCCAGCAGTGAGGCTAGCCCCTTCGAGGCTGGGGCCAACGTCCTGACTTTC. Encoded protein: CASSEASPFEAGANVLTF.